Detailed here is one TCR beta chain. The record originates from a study of T cell changes during pregnancy in multiple sclerosis. TCRdb's copy holds only in-frame clones and misses some; the assay was immunoSEQ multiplex PCR. The data show 80,000 to 95,000 clones, roughly 96% seen once. CDR3 size: 16 residues. Germline-derived CDR1 and CDR2 are SGHTA and FQGTGA. The ends were cut back, 4 bases at V and 0 bases at J, with 10 bases in the middle. The sequence was collected from a female donor with multiple sclerosis, enrolled in a pregnancy study. This chain connects TRBV7-3 to TRBJ2-6, with D possibly TRBD1 on 6 matching bases. Material: peripheral blood, obtained in the second trimester of pregnancy. This CDR3 reads CASSSRTVSGANVLTF. In nucleotides, the CDR3 is TGTGCCAGCAGCTCTCGGACAGTCTCTGGGGCCAACGTCCTGACTTTC.